This T cell receptor beta chain stems from a study of beta chain features in type 1 diabetes. The study reverse transcribed the entire isolated RNA, so it sequenced expressed TCRB transcripts. Measured with immunoSEQ multiplex PCR; TCRdb has only the in-frame clones, and not every one. This repertoire shows roughly 300,000 clones, 7% to 9% found once; its top ten account for 0.44%. To note about this clone: No antigen is known for it.

Study results and limitations: For patients and controls alike, PCR might favor shorter templates to the same degree.

Germline-derived CDR1 and CDR2 are MNHEY and SMNVEV (reference sequence). The CDR3 has 14 residues. V was pared by 2 bases and J by 4 bases, with 11 bases between. The sequence was collected from a woman between 18 and 29 years old in good health. The V and J genes are TRBV27 and TRBJ1-1; D unresolved. Sequencing input: central memory CD4+ T cells from blood. CDR3 bases: TGTGCCAGCAGTTTAGGAGGGTCTGTCACTGAAGCTTTCTTT. It codes for CASSLGGSVTEAFF.